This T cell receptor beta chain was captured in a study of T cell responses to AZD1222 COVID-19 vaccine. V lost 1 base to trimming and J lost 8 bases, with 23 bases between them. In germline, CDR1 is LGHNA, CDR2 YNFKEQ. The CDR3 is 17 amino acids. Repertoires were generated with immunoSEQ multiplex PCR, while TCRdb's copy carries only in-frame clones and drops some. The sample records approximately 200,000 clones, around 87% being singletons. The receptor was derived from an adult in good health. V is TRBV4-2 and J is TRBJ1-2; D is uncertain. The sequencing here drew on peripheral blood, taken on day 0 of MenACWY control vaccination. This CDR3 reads CASSQAESRAGNGGYTF. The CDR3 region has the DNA TGTGCCAGCAGCCAAGCGGAAAGTAGGGCGGGAAATGGGGGCTACACCTTC.